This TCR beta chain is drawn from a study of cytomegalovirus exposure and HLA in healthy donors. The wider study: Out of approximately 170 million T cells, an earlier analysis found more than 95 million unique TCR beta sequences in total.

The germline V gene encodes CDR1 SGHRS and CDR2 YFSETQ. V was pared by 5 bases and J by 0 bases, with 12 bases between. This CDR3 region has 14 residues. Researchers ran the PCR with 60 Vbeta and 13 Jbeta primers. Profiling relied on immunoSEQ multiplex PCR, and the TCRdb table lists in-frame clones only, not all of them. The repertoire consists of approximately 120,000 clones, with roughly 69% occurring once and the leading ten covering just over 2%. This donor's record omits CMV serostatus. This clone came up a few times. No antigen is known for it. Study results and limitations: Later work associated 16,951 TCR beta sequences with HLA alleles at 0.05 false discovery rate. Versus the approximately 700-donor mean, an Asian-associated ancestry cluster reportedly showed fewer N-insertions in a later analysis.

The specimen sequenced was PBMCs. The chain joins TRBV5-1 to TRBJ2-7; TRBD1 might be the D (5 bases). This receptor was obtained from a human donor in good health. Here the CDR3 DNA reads TGCGCCAGCAGAAAAGAGACAGCCTCCTACGAGCAGTACTTC. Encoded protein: CASRKETASYEQYF.